One and the same sample provided the 5 T cell receptor beta chains below, sequenced in a study of blood T cells in healthy people across ages. The authors ran a second PCR of 7 to 11 cycles using a sample-barcoded 5' primer and a J-beta primer mix. TCRdb ran MiXCR on the 5' RACE reads and lists one entry per CDR3 protein. The table lists hundreds of thousands of distinct CDR3 sequences, about 53% of them singletons, with approximately 40% in the top ten. Sequencing used blood. The receptors shown here come from a man at least 80 years old in good health.

The chain has TRBV18 and TRBJ2-5; unclear D gene. This CDR3 is built from 17 residues. CDR1 and CDR2 (germline): KGHSH, LQKENI. Trimming took 3 bases from V and 0 from J, leaving 17 bases between them. The CDR3 loop is CASSPSPPGQYQETQYF. CDR3 in DNA: TGTGCCAGCTCACCGTCGCCCCCAGGCCAGTACCAAGAGACCCAGTACTTC. The full variable domain, rest sourced from reference TRBV18 and TRBJ2-5, is NAGVMQNPRHLVRRRGQEARLRCSPMKGHSHVYWYRQLPEEGLKFMVYLQKENIIDESGMPKERFSAEFPKEGPSILRIQQVVRGDSAAYFCASSPSPPGQYQETQYFGPGTRLLVL.

CDR3 region: CASSRGQKSSYNEQFF. The CDR3 coding sequence is TGTGCCAGCAGCCGGGGACAGAAGAGCTCCTACAATGAGCAGTTCTTC. The chain links TRBV12-3 or TRBV12-4 to TRBJ2-1; 7 bases align to TRBD1. This CDR3 has 16 residues. V gave up 6 bases and J gave up 0 bases; unmatched junction bases: 8.

The table lists this clonotype with a few counts. This sequence joins TRBV9 and TRBJ2-2, with a weak D call TRBD1 (6 bases). Germline V gene data show CDR1 as SGDLS and CDR2 as YYNGEE. The CDR3 is 15 residues long. V lost 4 bases and J 2 bases, leaving 12 bases between the germline ends. CDR3 protein: CASSLRDTNTGELFF. The DNA of the CDR3 is TGTGCCAGCAGCCTCCGGGACACCAACACCGGGGAGCTGTTTTTT.

V and J are TRBV5-1 and TRBJ2-5; TRBD2 agrees at 11 bases. The junction had 15 bases not matched to a gene; V was cut back by 3 bases and J by 11 bases. The CDR3 length is 16 residues. Germline CDR1 reads SGHRS; CDR2 reads YFSETQ. The CDR3 DNA is TGCGCCAGCAGCTGGCCTACTAGCGGGGGATACAATGAGCAGTACTTC. It codes for CASSWPTSGGYNEQYF.

This clonotype was recorded once. J is TRBJ1-5 and V is TRBV6-2 or TRBV6-3, with D possibly being TRBD1 (5 bases). This CDR3 is 19 amino acids long. CDR1 is MNHEY and CDR2 is SVGEGT in the germline V gene. V gave up 5 bases and J gave up 0 bases, with 23 bases separating them. Here the CDR3 DNA reads TGTGCCAGCAGTGGGGGAGAGAACTCCTCCCGTTATAGCAATCAGCCCCAGCATTTT. Its protein is CASSGGENSSRYSNQPQHF.